These T cell receptor beta chains were read from a single sample in a study of neurological immune-mediated disorders. Using its own MiXCR run on the 5' RACE reads, TCRdb lists one record per CDR3 protein. The data hold around 37,000 distinct CDR3 sequences, with over 12% observed a single time. The sample comprised PBMCs. The origin of the receptors is a woman aged 50 to 60 with HTLV-1-associated myelopathy (HAM/TSP). CDR3s include the opening cysteine and the closing phenylalanine or tryptophan. The D gene is left open where the match is weak. A clone size is listed for some rows: how often the clone was seen (once, few, many), or a class if it is expanded.

- | - | TRBJ1-5 | TRBV29-1 | TGCAGCGCCATGCCGGGGCCAAATCAGCCCCAGCATTTT | CSAMPGPNQPQHF
many | - | TRBJ2-1 | TRBV12-3/TRBV12-4 | TGTGCCAGCAGTTCCAGCGGAAATCACAATGAGCAGTTCTTC | CASSSSGNHNEQFF
few | TRBD1 | TRBJ1-2 | TRBV15 | TGTGCCACCAGCAGAGCACGAGCACAGGGGGCTTCGGATGGCTACACCTTC | CATSRARAQGASDGYTF
many | TRBD2 | TRBJ2-5 | TRBV20-1 | TGCAGTGCTAGTCCGACTAGCGGGGGGCTGGAGACCCAGTACTTC | CSASPTSGGLETQYF
many | - | TRBJ1-2 | TRBV12-3/TRBV12-4 | TGTGCCAGCAGTTTGGGCTTCTATGGCTACACCTTC | CASSLGFYGYTF
many | - | TRBJ2-2 | TRBV4-1 | TGCGCCAGCAGCCTGACCGGGCTCCCTGAGGGGGAGCTGTTTTTT | CASSLTGLPEGELFF
many | - | TRBJ1-5 | TRBV28 | TGTGCCAGCTCCGCGACAGATAGCAATCAGCCCCAGCATTTT | CASSATDSNQPQHF
- | - | TRBJ1-1 | TRBV5-1 | TGCGCCAGCAGCTTGGTTGGGAGCGTGAACACTGAAGCTTTCTTT | CASSLVGSVNTEAFF
many | - | TRBJ2-1 | TRBV20-1 | TGCAGTGCTAGTGAGTCGTCGAGGGCCGGGAATGAGCAGTTCTTC | CSASESSRAGNEQFF
many | TRBD2 | TRBJ2-3 | TRBV9 | TGTGCCAGCAGCTTCGGACGCACGGGAGGGGATACGCAGTATTTT | CASSFGRTGGDTQYF
many | - | TRBJ2-1 | TRBV3-1 | TGTGCCAGCAGCCAAGATTCGACTAGTTTCTACAATGAGCAGTTCTTC | CASSQDSTSFYNEQFF
many | TRBD1 | TRBJ2-5 | TRBV10-3 | TGTGCCATCAGAAAGACAGGGGCAGAGACCCAGTACTTC | CAIRKTGAETQYF
many | - | TRBJ1-1 | TRBV20-1 | TGCAGTGCTAGGACCCCGCCTTTCGGATCTGAAGCTTTCTTT | CSARTPPFGSEAFF
- | TRBD1 | TRBJ2-1 | TRBV5-1 | TGCGCCAGCAGCTTGGAGGGGGCTAGAAATGAGCAGTTCTTC | CASSLEGARNEQFF
many | - | TRBJ2-7 | TRBV20-1 | TGCAGTGCTAGAGTAGGCCTGGGGGGCTCCTACGAGCAGTACTTC | CSARVGLGGSYEQYF
many | - | TRBJ1-5 | TRBV15 | TGTGCCACCAGCAGAGATCGGGCAGGGTTTCAGCCCCAGCATTTT | CATSRDRAGFQPQHF
many | - | TRBJ2-7 | TRBV6-2/TRBV6-3 | TGTGCCAGCAGCAGCGTGGGGGGAATCGACGAGCAGTACTTC | CASSSVGGIDEQYF
many | TRBD1 | TRBJ1-1 | TRBV20-1 | TGCAGTGCGTCGGACAGGGGAAGGTGGAGCACTGAAGCTTTCTTT | CSASDRGRWSTEAFF
many | TRBD1 | TRBJ2-5 | TRBV12-3/TRBV12-4 | TGTGCCAGCAGTCCATTACTTCCAGGGACAGGGGACGGGACCCAGTACTTC | CASSPLLPGTGDGTQYF
many | TRBD2 | TRBJ2-1 | TRBV7-9 | TGTGCCAGCAGCTTAGAAGCGGGGGTCCCCTACAATGAGCAGTTCTTC | CASSLEAGVPYNEQFF
- | - | TRBJ2-3 | TRBV5-5 | TGTGCCAGCAGCTTGGTGGAGGGTGGCACGCAGTATTTT | CASSLVEGGTQYF
many | - | TRBJ2-5 | TRBV14 | TGTGCCAGCAGCCAAGGCCGGTGGCAAGAGACCCAGTACTTC | CASSQGRWQETQYF
many | - | TRBJ1-4 | TRBV7-9 | TGTGCCAGCAGCTTCGCCTTAGGGGATGAAAAACTGTTTTTT | CASSFALGDEKLFF
many | - | TRBJ1-5 | TRBV6-1 | TGTGCCAGCACCACCCGGGGGGGGAATCAGCCCCAGCATTTT | CASTTRGGNQPQHF
many | - | TRBJ2-4 | TRBV12-3/TRBV12-4 | TGTGCCAGCAGTATAAGACATCTAGCCAAAAACATTCAGTACTTC | CASSIRHLAKNIQYF
many | - | TRBJ2-3 | TRBV20-1 | TGCAGTGCTAGAAGAGAGCGGGATACGCAGTATTTT | CSARRERDTQYF
many | TRBD1 | TRBJ2-1 | TRBV5-1 | TGCGCCAGCAGCCCGGGACAGGGCACCTACAATGAGCAGTTCTTC | CASSPGQGTYNEQFF
many | - | TRBJ2-1 | TRBV9 | TGTGCCAGCAGCGTAGCACCGGGAGAGGATTACAATGAGCAGTTCTTC | CASSVAPGEDYNEQFF
many | - | TRBJ2-3 | TRBV12-3/TRBV12-4 | TGTGCCAGCAGTTCAGACACAGATACGCAGTATTTT | CASSSDTDTQYF
many | - | TRBJ2-7 | TRBV5-6 | TGTGCCAGCAGCCGCGGGACTGAATACGAGCAGTACTTC | CASSRGTEYEQYF
many | - | TRBJ2-2 | TRBV29-1 | TGCAGCGTTGAACGGTCCGGGGAGCTGTTTTTT | CSVERSGELFF
many | TRBD1 | TRBJ2-1 | TRBV7-2 | TGTGCCAGCAGCTTATTGGGGCAGGGGGCGAGAGATGAGCAGTTCTTC | CASSLLGQGARDEQFF
many | TRBD2 | TRBJ2-1 | TRBV5-1 | TGCGCCAGCAGCTCCGGGACTAGCGGGGCTTCCTACAATGAGCAGTTCTTC | CASSSGTSGASYNEQFF
- | - | TRBJ2-3 | TRBV20-1 | TGCATTGCTATCGGACTATCGGGATTCACAGATACGCAGTATTTT | CIAIGLSGFTDTQYF
many | - | TRBJ1-3 | TRBV3-1 | TGTGCCAGCAGCCCCTTTCTACAGGGCCGCTCTGGAAACACCATATATTTT | CASSPFLQGRSGNTIYF
many | TRBD1 | TRBJ1-1 | TRBV20-1 | TGCAGTGCTCCGCCCCCCAGGGGGCTGGACACTGAAGCTTTCTTT | CSAPPPRGLDTEAFF
many | TRBD2 | TRBJ2-2 | TRBV7-2 | TGTGCCAGCAGCCCTAGTAGCGGGGGGGACACCGGGGAGCTGTTTTTT | CASSPSSGGDTGELFF
many | - | TRBJ1-1 | TRBV6-6 | TGTGCCAGCAGTTTGCCGCGGGCGCAAGCTTTCTTT | CASSLPRAQAFF
many | TRBD1 | TRBJ1-5 | TRBV6-1 | TGTGCCAGCAGTGCCGGGCAGGGGGATCAGCCCCAGCATTTT | CASSAGQGDQPQHF
- | - | TRBJ1-1 | TRBV6-5 | TGTGCCAGCAGTTACTCTGGGGCCATGAACACTGAAGCTTTCTTT | CASSYSGAMNTEAFF
many | - | TRBJ2-3 | TRBV3-1 | TGTGCCAGCACCCGCGGCGGGGCCCGGGATACGCAGTATTTT | CASTRGGARDTQYF
- | - | TRBJ1-5 | TRBV5-1 | TGCGCTAGCAGCTTGGAGTGGGGGGCGGATCAGCCCCAGCATTTT | CASSLEWGADQPQHF
many | TRBD2 | TRBJ2-1 | TRBV6-1 | TGTGCCAGCACCCCAGGACTAGCGGGCTACAATGAGCAGTTCTTC | CASTPGLAGYNEQFF
many | - | TRBJ2-3 | TRBV12-3/TRBV12-4 | TGTGCCAGCAGTCGCCTCGCGGATACGCAGTATTTT | CASSRLADTQYF
many | - | TRBJ2-1 | TRBV7-7 | TGTGCTAGCAGCTTAGGGACGAAGGTCGATGAGCAGTTCTTC | CASSLGTKVDEQFF